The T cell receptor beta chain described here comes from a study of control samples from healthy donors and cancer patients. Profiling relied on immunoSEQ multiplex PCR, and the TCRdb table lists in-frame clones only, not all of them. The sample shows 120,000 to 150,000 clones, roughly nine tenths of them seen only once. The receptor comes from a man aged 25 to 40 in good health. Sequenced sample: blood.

Here the CDR3 reads CASSNGGTEAFF. CDR3 bases: TGTGCCAGCAGCAATGGGGGCACTGAAGCTTTCTTT. The chain is built from TRBV7-9 and TRBJ1-1; possibly TRBD1 for D (5 bases). CDR1 is SEHNR, CDR2 FQNEAQ, per germline (reference sequence). The CDR3 is made up of 12 amino acids. Trimming left V 5 bases short and J 4 bases short, with 8 bases between.